This T cell receptor beta chain is drawn from a study of monozygotic twins with inflammatory bowel disease. Study-wide findings and caveats: In these data, no single strong IBD-associated signal or clonotype received support. T cell subtypes that differed could not be told apart.

CDR1 is MNHNS, CDR2 SASEGT, per germline. The CDR3 has 15 residues. For every TCR library, approximately 3,300 ng of total RNA was used. Both TCRalpha and TCRbeta cDNA were subjected to two nested PCRs lasting approximately 16 and 9 cycles. For each CDR3 protein, TCRdb gives one entry from its re-call of the 5' RACE reads, without DNA. Here the sample table reports approximately 210,000 distinct CDR3 sequences. About this clonotype: The antigen is not known.

Sequencing input: blood. The clonotype comes from a human donor with ulcerative colitis or Crohn's disease, or a healthy co-twin of an affected twin (not recorded which). This chain uses TRBV6-1 with TRBJ1-1; TCRdb lists TRBD1, though no DNA is available to test this call. CDR3 loop: CASSPTGMGNTEAFF.